These T cell receptor beta chains were read from a single sample in a study of blood T cell repertoires in COVID-19. The table came from immunoSEQ multiplex PCR; TCRdb's copy has only in-frame clones and leaves some out. The table records approximately 250,000 clones, about 91% of them present only once. The sample taken for sequencing was PBMCs or T cells enriched from blood (not recorded which). The receptors were gathered from a middle-aged man who had been exposed to COVID-19. Both conserved end residues are part of each CDR3. Each record gives: clone size, J gene, D gene, V gene, CDR3 protein, CDR3 DNA. A D gene is named only where the DNA matches it firmly. Part of the rows lack a size; the others show once, few, many or a class for expanded clones.

abundance: -; j_gene: TRBJ2-3; d_gene: -; v_gene: TRBV30; CDR3aa: CAFDRSADTQYF; CDR3nt: TGTGCCTTTGATCGGAGCGCAGATACGCAGTATTTT
abundance: -; j_gene: TRBJ1-5; d_gene: TRBD1; v_gene: TRBV7-2; CDR3aa: CASRPTGISNQPQHF; CDR3nt: TGTGCCAGCAGGCCGACAGGGATTAGCAATCAGCCCCAGCATTTT
abundance: -; j_gene: TRBJ1-1; d_gene: TRBD1; v_gene: TRBV19; CDR3aa: CASTRQGMSNEAFF; CDR3nt: TGTGCCAGTACCAGACAGGGGATGTCGAATGAAGCTTTCTTT
abundance: -; j_gene: TRBJ1-4; d_gene: -; v_gene: TRBV7-9; CDR3aa: CASQRGVTNEKLFF; CDR3nt: TGTGCCAGCCAACGGGGGGTCACTAATGAAAAACTGTTTTTT
abundance: -; j_gene: TRBJ1-6; d_gene: -; v_gene: TRBV5-4; CDR3aa: CASSLQGSSYNSPLHF; CDR3nt: TGTGCCAGCAGCCTCCAGGGTAGCTCCTATAATTCACCCCTCCACTTT
abundance: -; j_gene: TRBJ2-1; d_gene: -; v_gene: TRBV3-1/TRBV3-2; CDR3aa: CASSQDGAGSYNEQFF; CDR3nt: TGTGCCAGCAGCCAAGATGGGGCAGGGTCATACAATGAGCAGTTCTTC
abundance: -; j_gene: TRBJ1-5; d_gene: -; v_gene: TRBV11-2; CDR3aa: CASSSGVFNQPQHF; CDR3nt: TGTGCCAGCAGCTCAGGGGTGTTCAATCAGCCCCAGCATTTT
abundance: -; j_gene: TRBJ2-5; d_gene: -; v_gene: TRBV19; CDR3aa: CASKVQAGETQYF; CDR3nt: TGTGCCAGTAAAGTCCAGGCTGGGGAGACCCAGTACTTC
abundance: -; j_gene: TRBJ2-1; d_gene: TRBD2; v_gene: TRBV27; CDR3aa: CASSSRFFVPGGSNEQFF; CDR3nt: TGTGCCAGCAGTTCCCGCTTTTTCGTCCCGGGAGGGTCGAATGAGCAGTTCTTC
abundance: once; j_gene: TRBJ2-1; d_gene: -; v_gene: TRBV9; CDR3aa: CASSPPGPYNEQFF; CDR3nt: TGTGCCAGCAGCCCCCCAGGTCCCTACAATGAGCAGTTCTTC
abundance: -; j_gene: TRBJ2-3; d_gene: TRBD2; v_gene: TRBV27; CDR3aa: CASKLHGLAHSTDTQYF; CDR3nt: TGTGCCAGCAAGTTACACGGACTAGCACATAGCACAGATACGCAGTATTTT
abundance: -; j_gene: TRBJ2-5; d_gene: -; v_gene: TRBV19; CDR3aa: CASSIGGSLETQYF; CDR3nt: TGTGCCAGTAGTATAGGAGGCAGTTTAGAGACCCAGTACTTC
abundance: -; j_gene: TRBJ2-2; d_gene: -; v_gene: TRBV7-2; CDR3aa: CASSKEVTATGELFF; CDR3nt: TGTGCCAGCAGCAAAGAAGTAACAGCCACCGGGGAGCTGTTTTTT
abundance: once; j_gene: TRBJ2-7; d_gene: TRBD1; v_gene: TRBV19; CDR3aa: CASSRTGEGEQYF; CDR3nt: TGTGCCAGTAGCAGGACAGGGGAGGGCGAGCAGTACTTC
abundance: -; j_gene: TRBJ1-1; d_gene: -; v_gene: TRBV12-3/TRBV12-4; CDR3aa: CASSFSREAFF; CDR3nt: TGTGCCAGCAGTTTTTCCCGTGAAGCTTTCTTT
abundance: -; j_gene: TRBJ2-2; d_gene: TRBD2; v_gene: TRBV7-2; CDR3aa: CASSPSTLAENTGELFF; CDR3nt: TGTGCCAGCAGCCCAAGCACGCTAGCGGAGAACACCGGGGAGCTGTTTTTT
abundance: -; j_gene: TRBJ1-1; d_gene: -; v_gene: TRBV2; CDR3aa: CARRQLNTEAFF; CDR3nt: TGTGCCAGAAGACAGTTGAACACTGAAGCTTTCTTT
abundance: -; j_gene: TRBJ1-1; d_gene: TRBD1; v_gene: TRBV7-9; CDR3aa: CASSRHLGGVSRHTEAFF; CDR3nt: TGTGCCAGCAGCCGGCATTTAGGGGGCGTGAGTAGGCACACTGAAGCTTTCTTT
abundance: -; j_gene: TRBJ1-1; d_gene: -; v_gene: TRBV7-8; CDR3aa: CASSYSNAGTTEAFF; CDR3nt: TGTGCCAGCAGCTATTCGAATGCGGGTACCACTGAAGCTTTCTTT
abundance: -; j_gene: TRBJ2-3; d_gene: TRBD2; v_gene: TRBV27; CDR3aa: CASSFLPGTSGQDTQYF; CDR3nt: TGTGCCAGCAGTTTTCTCCCCGGGACTAGCGGACAAGATACGCAGTATTTT
abundance: -; j_gene: TRBJ1-5; d_gene: -; v_gene: TRBV19; CDR3aa: CASRLRDYLSQPQHF; CDR3nt: TGTGCCAGTAGGCTCCGAGATTACCTATCTCAGCCCCAGCATTTT
abundance: -; j_gene: TRBJ2-1; d_gene: -; v_gene: TRBV10-2; CDR3aa: CASSVSDSLFYNEQFF; CDR3nt: TGCGCCAGCAGTGTTTCAGACAGCTTGTTCTACAATGAGCAGTTCTTC
abundance: -; j_gene: TRBJ2-1; d_gene: -; v_gene: TRBV11-2; CDR3aa: CASSLEVAGEQFF; CDR3nt: TGTGCCAGCAGCTTAGAAGTGGCGGGTGAGCAGTTCTTC
abundance: -; j_gene: TRBJ1-1; d_gene: TRBD1; v_gene: TRBV19; CDR3aa: CASSMGTGLNTEAFF; CDR3nt: TGTGCCAGTAGTATGGGGACAGGCTTGAACACTGAAGCTTTCTTT
abundance: -; j_gene: TRBJ2-2; d_gene: TRBD2; v_gene: TRBV29-1; CDR3aa: CSGVLAGSANTGELFF; CDR3nt: TGCAGCGGGGTGCTAGCGGGGTCGGCGAACACCGGGGAGCTGTTTTTT
abundance: once; j_gene: TRBJ1-2; d_gene: -; v_gene: TRBV27; CDR3aa: CASSFARGHGYTF; CDR3nt: TGTGCCAGCAGTTTTGCCAGGGGCCATGGCTACACCTTC
abundance: -; j_gene: TRBJ2-7; d_gene: -; v_gene: TRBV27; CDR3aa: CASSPGTGLIYEQYF; CDR3nt: TGTGCCAGCAGCCCGGGAACGGGACTCATCTACGAGCAGTACTTC
abundance: -; j_gene: TRBJ1-1; d_gene: TRBD1; v_gene: TRBV4-1; CDR3aa: CASSQDGGQGITEAFF; CDR3nt: TGCGCCAGCAGCCAAGATGGTGGACAGGGGATAACTGAAGCTTTCTTT
abundance: -; j_gene: TRBJ2-7; d_gene: TRBD2; v_gene: TRBV5-1; CDR3aa: CASSPQSSGKRYEQYF; CDR3nt: TGCGCCAGCAGCCCCCAATCTAGCGGGAAGCGCTACGAGCAGTACTTC
abundance: -; j_gene: TRBJ2-1; d_gene: -; v_gene: TRBV10-3; CDR3aa: CAISDIPHLGGYEQFF; CDR3nt: TGTGCCATCAGTGATATCCCTCACCTGGGGGGTTATGAGCAGTTCTTC
abundance: -; j_gene: TRBJ1-5; d_gene: -; v_gene: TRBV28; CDR3aa: CASRQGHNQPQHF; CDR3nt: TGTGCCAGCAGACAGGGACACAATCAGCCCCAGCATTTT
abundance: -; j_gene: TRBJ2-7; d_gene: TRBD1; v_gene: TRBV19; CDR3aa: CASRDGKQGRLSEQYF; CDR3nt: TGTGCCAGTAGGGACGGGAAACAGGGGCGTCTGTCCGAGCAGTACTTC
abundance: -; j_gene: TRBJ2-2; d_gene: -; v_gene: TRBV12-3/TRBV12-4; CDR3aa: CASTPDSTGELFF; CDR3nt: TGTGCCAGCACCCCGGACAGCACCGGGGAGCTGTTTTTT
abundance: -; j_gene: TRBJ1-2; d_gene: TRBD1; v_gene: TRBV5-1; CDR3aa: CASSLTGVQGMAYGYTF; CDR3nt: TGCGCCAGCAGCTTGACTGGAGTACAGGGGATGGCCTATGGCTACACCTTC
abundance: -; j_gene: TRBJ2-5; d_gene: TRBD1; v_gene: TRBV27; CDR3aa: CASSLPGQGMETQYF; CDR3nt: TGTGCCAGCAGTTTACCGGGACAGGGGATGGAGACCCAGTACTTC
abundance: once; j_gene: TRBJ1-3; d_gene: TRBD1; v_gene: TRBV11-2; CDR3aa: CASSLDRGSGNTIYF; CDR3nt: TGTGCCAGCAGCTTGGACAGGGGATCTGGAAACACCATATATTTT
abundance: -; j_gene: TRBJ2-3; d_gene: -; v_gene: TRBV28; CDR3aa: CASGLPSEDTQYF; CDR3nt: TGTGCCAGCGGCTTGCCCTCCGAAGATACGCAGTATTTT
abundance: -; j_gene: TRBJ1-1; d_gene: -; v_gene: TRBV19; CDR3aa: CASSPGHTNTEAFF; CDR3nt: TGTGCCAGTAGCCCGGGACACACTAACACTGAAGCTTTCTTT
abundance: once; j_gene: TRBJ2-4; d_gene: -; v_gene: TRBV6-2/TRBV6-3; CDR3aa: CASSYPTQTGNIQYF; CDR3nt: TGTGCCAGCAGTTACCCGACCCAAACGGGAAACATTCAGTACTTC
abundance: -; j_gene: TRBJ1-2; d_gene: -; v_gene: TRBV28; CDR3aa: CASSLRGNYGYTF; CDR3nt: TGTGCCAGCAGTTTACGGGGTAACTATGGCTACACCTTC
abundance: few; j_gene: TRBJ1-1; d_gene: -; v_gene: TRBV28; CDR3aa: CASTLGGAEAFF; CDR3nt: TGTGCCAGCACCCTCGGTGGAGCTGAAGCTTTCTTT
abundance: -; j_gene: TRBJ1-5; d_gene: -; v_gene: TRBV19; CDR3aa: CASRRTAYSNQPQHF; CDR3nt: TGTGCCAGTAGAAGGACAGCATATAGCAATCAGCCCCAGCATTTT
abundance: -; j_gene: TRBJ2-1; d_gene: -; v_gene: TRBV4-1; CDR3aa: CASSQHDYVSNEQFF; CDR3nt: TGCGCCAGCAGCCAACACGACTACGTCAGTAATGAGCAGTTCTTC
abundance: -; j_gene: TRBJ1-1; d_gene: -; v_gene: TRBV15; CDR3aa: CATSGTDRYNTEAFF; CDR3nt: TGTGCCACCAGCGGTACCGACAGATATAACACTGAAGCTTTCTTT
abundance: once; j_gene: TRBJ2-7; d_gene: -; v_gene: TRBV24-1; CDR3aa: CATSDPRGYEQYF; CDR3nt: TGTGCCACCAGTGATCCCCGAGGGTACGAGCAGTACTTC
abundance: -; j_gene: TRBJ1-1; d_gene: -; v_gene: TRBV6-5; CDR3aa: CASSYYRGLNTEAFF; CDR3nt: TGTGCCAGCAGTTACTATCGGGGATTGAACACTGAAGCTTTCTTT
abundance: once; j_gene: TRBJ2-1; d_gene: -; v_gene: TRBV9; CDR3aa: CASSARSTSLNWYNEQFF; CDR3nt: TGTGCCAGCAGCGCCCGATCCACTAGTTTGAATTGGTACAATGAGCAGTTCTTC
abundance: -; j_gene: TRBJ2-7; d_gene: TRBD1; v_gene: TRBV5-1; CDR3aa: CASSLSGTGDEQYF; CDR3nt: TGCGCCAGCAGTTTGTCCGGGACAGGGGACGAGCAGTACTTC
abundance: -; j_gene: TRBJ2-7; d_gene: -; v_gene: TRBV9; CDR3aa: CASSLSAGESYEQYF; CDR3nt: TGTGCCAGCAGCCTCAGTGCAGGGGAAAGCTACGAGCAGTACTTC
abundance: -; j_gene: TRBJ2-1; d_gene: -; v_gene: TRBV4-3; CDR3aa: CASSQAGAGIGNEQFF; CDR3nt: TGCGCCAGCAGCCAAGCGGGCGCGGGAATTGGCAATGAGCAGTTCTTC
abundance: -; j_gene: TRBJ2-7; d_gene: -; v_gene: TRBV6-5; CDR3aa: CASSRTGTPAYEQYF; CDR3nt: TGTGCCAGCAGTAGAACAGGAACTCCGGCCTACGAGCAGTACTTC